The 32 T cell receptor beta chains given below trace back to one sample, sequenced in a study of Graves' ophthalmopathy and Graves' hyperthyroidism. From RNA, the CDR3 regions of TCR beta chains were amplified and sequenced. RT-PCR in the first round used HTBI primers; a second-round multiplex PCR followed. TCRdb reprocessed the multiplex PCR reads via MiXCR and lists one record per CDR3 protein. The sample carries about 410,000 distinct CDR3 sequences, around 18% recorded once. Sample: peripheral blood. Receptors originate from a woman between 18 and 29 years old with Graves' ophthalmopathy.

This clonotype showed up many times. The gene calls are TRBV4-3 and TRBJ2-7; maybe TRBD2 (6 bases). The CDR3 contains 16 residues. From germline, CDR1 is LGHNA and CDR2 YSLEER. The ends were cut back, 1 base at V and 1 base at J, with 14 bases in the middle. The CDR3 is CASSQVGGADSYEQYF. The CDR3 coding sequence is TGCGCCAGCAGCCAAGTCGGGGGAGCGGATTCCTACGAGCAGTACTTC.

There are many counts of this clonotype. DNA of the CDR3: TGTGCCAGCAGCTTAATACGGACAGGGGGGACTGAAGCTTTCTTT. Its protein is CASSLIRTGGTEAFF. The chain joins TRBV11-2 to TRBJ1-1, with 10 nucleotides matching TRBD1. Germline V gives CDR1 SGHAT, CDR2 FQNNGV. Trimming took 2 bases from V and 5 from J; bases not matched to a gene: 5. There are 15 residues in the CDR3.

This chain links TRBV11-2 with TRBJ2-5; a possible D gene is TRBD1 (6 bases). The ends were cut back, 2 bases at V and 10 bases at J, with 14 bases in the middle. Germline CDR1 is SGHAT and CDR2 is FQNNGV. The CDR3 is 13 residues long. The CDR3 DNA follows: TGTGCCAGCAGCTTAATCAGGGGTAGGGACCAGTACTTC. Translating gives CASSLIRGRDQYF.

This clonotype was recorded at least ten times. V usage is TRBV12-3 or TRBV12-4 and J usage is TRBJ2-7; 8 bases align to TRBD2. J lost 3 bases, V lost 6 bases, and 10 bases had no gene match. The CDR3 contains 15 residues. This CDR3 is CASSPTTSGNYEQYF. Written as DNA, the CDR3 is TGTGCCAGCAGCCCCACAACTAGCGGTAACTACGAGCAGTACTTC.

The chain employs TRBV12-3 or TRBV12-4 and TRBJ2-5; no firm D call. Trimming shortened V by 7 bases and J by 3 bases, and 18 bases separated the two germline ends. This CDR3 comprises 15 residues. The CDR3 DNA is TGTGCCAGCAACAAGCTAGGTTTGGGTGAAGAGACCCAGTACTTC. Its translation: CASNKLGLGEETQYF.

The table lists this clonotype with many counts. V usage is TRBV27 and J usage is TRBJ2-2; TRBD1 agrees at 8 bases. The CDR3 runs 17 residues. Germline values: CDR1 MNHEY, CDR2 SMNVEV (reference sequence). J was trimmed by 3 bases and V by 0 bases; bases with no gene match: 6. In nucleotides, the CDR3 is TGTGCCAGCAGTTTATCTTCAGGGGGCTGGGACACCGGGGAGCTGTTTTTT. Translated: CASSLSSGGWDTGELFF.

V usage is TRBV28 and J usage is TRBJ2-5; 7 nucleotides align to TRBD2. Germline loops: CDR1 MDHEN, CDR2 SYDVKM. Trimming took 5 bases from V and 5 from J; bases not matched to a gene: 17. The CDR3 extends over 17 amino acids. The CDR3 spells CASSPTMTGGTKETQYF. CDR3 bases: TGTGCCAGCAGTCCCACCATGACTGGGGGGACTAAGGAGACCCAGTACTTC. Drawing the rest from reference TRBV28 and TRBJ2-5, the complete variable domain is DVKVTQSSRYLVKRTGEKVFLECVQDMDHENMFWYRQDPGLGLRLIYFSYDVKMKEKGDIPEGYSVSREKKERFSLILESASTNQTSMYLCASSPTMTGGTKETQYFGPGTRLLVL.

The genes are TRBV6-2 or TRBV6-3 and TRBJ1-5, with a tentative D call TRBD1 (6 bases). V lost 5 bases to trimming and J lost 5 bases, with 16 bases between them. This CDR3 has 15 amino acids. The germline gives CDR1 MNHEY, CDR2 SVGEGT. The CDR3 here is CASSPPQGKYQPQHF. The CDR3 nucleotides read TGTGCCAGCAGTCCTCCTCAGGGGAAATATCAGCCCCAGCATTTT.

This clonotype occurred many times. CDR3 DNA: TGTGCCAGCAGTCCGGGACAGGGATGGTCACCCCTCCACTTT. Translating it yields CASSPGQGWSPLHF. The rearrangement links TRBV28 to TRBJ1-6; 9 bases line up with TRBD1. This CDR3 comprises 14 residues. J was trimmed by 10 bases and V by 5 bases; bases with no gene match: 6. Germline V gene sequence: CDR1 MDHEN, CDR2 SYDVKM.

Many counts were recorded for this clonotype. The genes are TRBV6-2 or TRBV6-3 and TRBJ2-4; no clear D gene. The CDR3 spans 13 residues. V gave up 4 bases and J gave up 0 bases, with 4 bases separating them. The germline V gene encodes CDR1 MNHEY and CDR2 SVGEGT. CDR3 region: CASSSSAKNIQYF. The CDR3 coding sequence is TGTGCCAGCAGTTCCTCAGCCAAAAACATTCAGTACTTC.

This clonotype has a handful of counts. CDR3 in amino acids: CSARKPGQGSNQPQHF. The CDR3 DNA reads TGCAGTGCTCGAAAACCGGGACAGGGGAGCAATCAGCCCCAGCATTTT. The chain employs TRBV20-1 and TRBJ1-5; 10 bases are shared with TRBD1. The CDR3 length is 16 residues. CDR1 DFQATT and CDR2 SNEGSKA come from the germline V gene (reference sequence). V gave up 5 bases and J gave up 1 base; unmatched junction bases: 8.

This clonotype was found many times. The V and J genes are TRBV20-1 and TRBJ2-7; TRBD1 aligns across 7 bases. The CDR3 runs 14 residues. The germline V gene has CDR1 DFQATT and CDR2 SNEGSKA (reference sequence). The V segment lost 4 bases and the J segment 0 bases; nucleotides outside the gene matches: 6. The CDR3 sequence: CSANQGVSSYEQYF. The CDR3 DNA sequence: TGCAGTGCTAACCAGGGGGTTAGCTCCTACGAGCAGTACTTC.

This clonotype was found many times. The rearrangement joins TRBV27 to TRBJ1-2; D possibly corresponds to TRBD1 (6 bases). Looked up from germline, CDR1 is MNHEY and CDR2 is SMNVEV (reference sequence). The V gene lost 5 bases and the J gene lost 2 bases, with 12 bases spanning the gap. The CDR3 contains 14 residues. Here the CDR3 reads CASSHQGKNYGYTF. The DNA for the CDR3 is TGTGCCAGCAGTCATCAGGGGAAGAACTATGGCTACACCTTC.

This clonotype was detected ten times or more. The CDR3 nucleotides are TGTGCCACCAGCTTGGGGACAGATGGCTACACCTTC. This sequence encodes CATSLGTDGYTF. This chain connects TRBV24-1 to TRBJ1-2; 7 nucleotides align to TRBD1. The CDR3 covers 12 residues. Germline loops: CDR1 KGHDR, CDR2 SFDVKD. J was trimmed by 6 bases and V by 7 bases; bases with no gene match: 4.

This clonotype was detected many times. The chain has TRBV19 and TRBJ1-5; D is perhaps TRBD1 (5 bases). With 6 bases removed from V and 0 bases from J, the gap between germline ends came to 18 bases. CDR1 is LNHDA and CDR2 is SQIVND in the germline V gene (reference sequence). The CDR3 extends over 17 amino acids. The CDR3 reads CASSFASGRDSNQPQHF. The DNA of the CDR3 is TGTGCCAGTAGCTTCGCGTCGGGGCGGGATAGCAATCAGCCCCAGCATTTT.

This clonotype was counted ten times or more. This chain connects TRBV2 to TRBJ1-1, with 9 positions matching TRBD1. The CDR3 contains 14 residues. With 1 base clipped from V and 10 bases from J, the junction kept 7 bases outside the gene matches. CDR1 is SNHLY, CDR2 FYNNEI, per germline. CDR3 in DNA: TGTGCCAGCAGTGAAGAACAGGGGGCGCGGGGAGCTTTCTTT. It encodes CASSEEQGARGAFF. Variable domain in full (rest from reference TRBV2 and TRBJ1-1): EPEVTQTPSHQVTQMGQEVILRCVPISNHLYFYWYRQILGQKVEFLVSFYNNEISEKSEIFDDQFSVERPDGSNFTLKIRSTKLEDSAMYFCASSEEQGARGAFFGQGTRLTVV.

The sample holds many counts of this clonotype. The chain uses TRBV2 and TRBJ1-5; 7 bases are a match to TRBD1. V was pared by 3 bases and J by 4 bases, with 6 bases of the junction left unmatched. This CDR3 comprises 15 residues. Germline V gene data show CDR1 as SNHLY and CDR2 as FYNNEI. CDR3 bases: TGTGCCAGCAGTGACCCGACAGGGCGGAATCAGCCCCAGCATTTT. This codes for CASSDPTGRNQPQHF.

Comments on this clonotype: A much more abundant neighbour one base away suggests this may be a read error. CDR3 loop: CASSPGIQGAQPQHF. Here the CDR3 DNA reads TGTGCCAGCTCACCAGGGATTCAGGGGGCTCAGCCCCAGCATTTT. The V gene is TRBV18, the J gene TRBJ1-5; 8 bases match TRBD1. Germline lookup yields CDR1 KGHSH and CDR2 LQKENI. V gave up 2 bases and J gave up 6 bases; unmatched junction bases: 6. The CDR3 loop spans 15 amino acids.

This clonotype has a count of ten or more. The chain joins TRBV7-9 to TRBJ1-2; D call uncertain. V was trimmed by 5 bases and J by 3 bases, leaving 16 bases between them. From germline, CDR1 is SEHNR and CDR2 FQNEAQ (reference sequence). CDR3 length: 15 amino acids. The chain's CDR3 is CASSPAMTVDYGYTF. The CDR3 coding sequence is TGTGCCAGCAGCCCCGCCATGACCGTCGACTATGGCTACACCTTC.

The sample holds many counts of this clonotype. CDR3 sequence reads: CASRNVKDSLYGYTF. The CDR3, as DNA: TGTGCCAGCAGGAACGTTAAGGACAGCCTTTATGGCTACACCTTC. V and J are TRBV5-6 and TRBJ1-2; a weak D match, TRBD1 (6 bases). Germline V gene lookup returns CDR1 SGHDT and CDR2 YYEEEE. This CDR3 has 15 residues. V was trimmed by 5 bases and J by 5 bases, leaving 19 bases between them. Full variable domain (missing parts from reference TRBV5-6 and TRBJ1-2): DAGVTQSPTHLIKTRGQQVTLRCSPKSGHDTVSWYQQALGQGPQFIFQYYEEEERQRGNFPDRFSGHQFPNYSSELNVNALLLGDSALYLCASRNVKDSLYGYTFGSGTRLTVV.

This clonotype has a count of ten or more. The chain carries TRBV28 and TRBJ1-1, with TRBD1 identical over 7 bases. This CDR3 contains 14 residues. V trimming: 7 bases; J trimming: 1 base; junction bases outside the gene matches: 6. CDR1 and CDR2 (germline): MDHEN, SYDVKM. The CDR3 loop reads CASTLGQSNTEAFF. The DNA for the CDR3 is TGTGCCAGCACCCTGGGACAGTCGAACACTGAAGCTTTCTTT.

Ten or more counts support this clonotype. As DNA, the CDR3 is TGTGCCAGCATCGGCAGCCTCGAGCAGTACTTC. It encodes CASIGSLEQYF. The V and J genes are TRBV2 and TRBJ2-7; no clear D. The CDR3 is made up of 11 amino acids. V lost 7 bases, J lost 6 bases, and 10 bases lay in between. Germline V gene sequence: CDR1 SNHLY, CDR2 FYNNEI.

This clonotype was found many times. This chain connects TRBV6-5 to TRBJ1-5, with 10 bases aligning to TRBD1. Germline values: CDR1 MNHEY, CDR2 SVGAGI. J gave up 5 bases and V 4 bases, and 2 bases lay outside the gene matches. The CDR3 is 14 residues long. The DNA of the CDR3 is TGTGCCAGCAGTTTCGGACAGGGGGATCAGCCCCAGCATTTT. Encoded protein: CASSFGQGDQPQHF.

This clonotype was observed many times. DNA for the CDR3: TGTGCCAGCATGAGTACAGGGTCCGGGGCCAACGTCCTGACTTTC. Translation: CASMSTGSGANVLTF. The J gene is TRBJ2-6, the V gene TRBV3-1; D may be TRBD1 (6 bases). This CDR3 has 15 residues. Trimming stripped 7 bases from V and 4 bases from J, with 14 bases between. Germline CDR1 is LGHDT and CDR2 is YNNKEL (reference sequence).

This clonotype came up many times. The chain links TRBV5-5 to TRBJ2-5, with a tentative D call TRBD2 (6 bases). With 1 base removed from V and 5 bases from J, the gap between germline ends came to 18 bases. The CDR3 covers 16 residues. Germline CDR1 SGHKS, CDR2 YYEKEE (reference sequence). CDR3 region: CASSLLGGSSQETQYF. CDR3 coding DNA: TGTGCCAGCAGCTTGTTGGGGGGATCGAGTCAGGAGACCCAGTACTTC.

This clonotype has ten or more counts. V gene TRBV19 combines with J gene TRBJ2-7; no clear D gene. This CDR3 has 14 residues. The ends were cut back, 3 bases at V and 2 bases at J, with 11 bases in the middle. CDR1 is LNHDA and CDR2 is SQIVND in the germline V gene (reference sequence). Here the CDR3 reads CASSIRSDAYEQYF. CDR3 nucleotides: TGTGCCAGTAGTATCCGGAGCGACGCCTACGAGCAGTACTTC. The complete variable domain, with remaining parts taken from reference TRBV19 and TRBJ2-7, reads DGGITQSPKYLFRKEGQNVTLSCEQNLNHDAMYWYRQDPGQGLRLIYYSQIVNDFQKGDIAEGYSVSREKKESFPLTVTSAQKNPTAFYLCASSIRSDAYEQYFGPGTRLTVT.

This clonotype was recorded at least ten times. The genes are TRBV12-3 or TRBV12-4 and TRBJ2-7; perhaps TRBD1 as D (6 bases). There are 14 residues in the CDR3. V lost 6 bases, J lost 3 bases, and 15 bases lay in between. CDR3 in DNA: TGTGCCAGCAGCCTCCATGGACAGAGCTACGAGCAGTACTTC. Translated: CASSLHGQSYEQYF.

This clonotype has ten or more counts. The genes are TRBV28 and TRBJ1-5; D is perhaps TRBD1 (6 bases). Trimming cost V 6 bases and J 7 bases, with 22 bases left between them. The CDR3 totals 16 residues. Germline lookup yields CDR1 MDHEN and CDR2 SYDVKM. The CDR3 is CASRELGSGARQPQHF. The CDR3 coding sequence is TGTGCCAGCAGGGAACTTGGGTCGGGGGCCCGGCAGCCCCAGCATTTT.

Details on this clonotype: A much more abundant neighbour one base away suggests this may be a read error. This chain uses TRBV19 with TRBJ2-4; D possibly corresponds to TRBD1 (5 bases). The CDR3 sequence is 15 residues long. Germline assignment: CDR1 LNHDA and CDR2 SQIVND (reference sequence). The CDR3 protein is CASSMKTAAKSIQYF. CDR3 in DNA: TGTGCCAGTAGTATGAAGACAGCAGCCAAAAGCATTCAGTACTTC.

In this sample, this clonotype turned up many times. The genes are TRBV13 and TRBJ1-3; no reliable D call. The CDR3 sequence is 15 residues long. The V and J ends lost 3 bases and 3 bases respectively, with 12 bases between them. Germline values: CDR1 PRHDT, CDR2 FYEKMQ (reference sequence). CDR3 nucleotide sequence: TGTGCCAGCAGCTTTCGTCAGACTTATGGAAACACCATATATTTT. Its protein is CASSFRQTYGNTIYF. Filled out from reference TRBV13 and TRBJ1-3, the complete variable domain reads AAGVIQSPRHLIKEKRETATLKCYPIPRHDTVYWYQQGPGQDPQFLISFYEKMQSDKGSIPDRFSAQQFSDYHSELNMSSLELGDSALYFCASSFRQTYGNTIYFGEGSWLTVV.

The rearrangement uses TRBV25-1 and TRBJ1-1; D remains ambiguous. This CDR3 has 13 residues. Germline CDR1 is MGHDK and CDR2 is SYGVNS. V was clipped by 1 base and J by 3 bases, with 6 bases between them. The CDR3 DNA sequence: TGTGCCAGCAGTGAATCGGGGTACACTGAAGCTTTCTTT. It specifies CASSESGYTEAFF.

This clonotype was seen repeatedly, ten times or more. Sequence at one end of the junction differs from germline and may be a read error. V gene TRBV6-2 or TRBV6-3 combines with J gene TRBJ2-5, with D possibly called TRBD1 or TRBD2 (5 bases each). CDR1 and CDR2 from the germline V gene are MNHEY and SVGEGT. The CDR3 is 15 residues long. The DNA of the CDR3 is TGTGCCAGCAGTTACTCCGGGACCCACGTAGAGGGTGAAGACTTC. Translated: CASSYSGTHVEGEDF.